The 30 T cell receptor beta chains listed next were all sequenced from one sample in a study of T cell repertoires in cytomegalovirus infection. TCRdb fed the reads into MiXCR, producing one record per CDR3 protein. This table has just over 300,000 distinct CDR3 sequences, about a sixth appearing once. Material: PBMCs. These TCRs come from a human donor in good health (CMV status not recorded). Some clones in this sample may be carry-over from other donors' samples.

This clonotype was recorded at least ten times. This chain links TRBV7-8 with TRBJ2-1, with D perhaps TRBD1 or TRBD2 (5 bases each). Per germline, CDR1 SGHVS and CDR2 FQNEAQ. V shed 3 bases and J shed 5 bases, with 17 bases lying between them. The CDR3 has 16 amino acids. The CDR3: CASSLAGTTRHNEQFF. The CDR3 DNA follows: TGTGCCAGCAGCTTGGCCGGGACCACAAGGCACAATGAGCAGTTCTTC. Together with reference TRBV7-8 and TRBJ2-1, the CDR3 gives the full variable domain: GAGVSQSPRYKVAKRGQDVALRCDPISGHVSLFWYQQALGQGPEFLTYFQNEAQLDKSGLPSDRFFAERPEGSVSTLKIQRTQQEDSAVYLCASSLAGTTRHNEQFFGPGTRLTVL.

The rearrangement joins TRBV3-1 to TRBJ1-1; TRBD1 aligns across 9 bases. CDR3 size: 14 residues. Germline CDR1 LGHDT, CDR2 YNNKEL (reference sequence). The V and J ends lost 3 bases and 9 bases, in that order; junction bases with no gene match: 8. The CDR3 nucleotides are TGTGCCAGCAGCCAGTTCGGGACAGGGTCTAAAGCTTTCTTT. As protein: CASSQFGTGSKAFF.

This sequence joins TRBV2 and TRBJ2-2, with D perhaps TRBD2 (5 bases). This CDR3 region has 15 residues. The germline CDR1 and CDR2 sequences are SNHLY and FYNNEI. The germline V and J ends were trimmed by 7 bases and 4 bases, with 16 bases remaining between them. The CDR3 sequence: CASTRLYPSTGELFF. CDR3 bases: TGTGCCAGCACCAGACTATACCCGAGCACCGGGGAGCTGTTTTTT.

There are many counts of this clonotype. The CDR3 spells CASSFQNRGYTF. The DNA of the CDR3 is TGTGCCAGCAGTTTTCAGAATCGTGGCTACACCTTC. The chain has TRBV28 and TRBJ1-2; no firm D call. Germline V gives CDR1 MDHEN, CDR2 SYDVKM. V dropped 3 bases and J dropped 7 bases, with 9 bases sitting between them. The CDR3 is 12 amino acids.

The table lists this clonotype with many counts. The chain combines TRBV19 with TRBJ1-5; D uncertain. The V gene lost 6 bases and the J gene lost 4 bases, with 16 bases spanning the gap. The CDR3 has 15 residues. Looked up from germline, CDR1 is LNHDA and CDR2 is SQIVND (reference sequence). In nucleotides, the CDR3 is TGTGCCAGTAGGCCGGGCTTCCAGGAAAATCAGCCCCAGCATTTT. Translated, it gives CASRPGFQENQPQHF.

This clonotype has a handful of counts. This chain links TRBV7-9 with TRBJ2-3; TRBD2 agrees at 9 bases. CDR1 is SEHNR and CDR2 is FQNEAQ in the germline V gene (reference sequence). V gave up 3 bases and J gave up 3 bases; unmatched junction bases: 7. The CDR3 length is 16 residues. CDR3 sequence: CASSLLLAGETDTQYF. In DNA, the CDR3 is TGTGCCAGCAGCTTGTTATTAGCGGGGGAGACAGATACGCAGTATTTT.

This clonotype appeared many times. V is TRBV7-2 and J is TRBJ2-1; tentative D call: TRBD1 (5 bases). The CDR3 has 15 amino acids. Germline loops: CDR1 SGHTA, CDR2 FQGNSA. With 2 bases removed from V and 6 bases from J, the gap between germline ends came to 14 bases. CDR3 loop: CASSLFPQGSNEQFF. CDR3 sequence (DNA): TGTGCCAGCAGCTTATTTCCCCAGGGTAGCAATGAGCAGTTCTTC.

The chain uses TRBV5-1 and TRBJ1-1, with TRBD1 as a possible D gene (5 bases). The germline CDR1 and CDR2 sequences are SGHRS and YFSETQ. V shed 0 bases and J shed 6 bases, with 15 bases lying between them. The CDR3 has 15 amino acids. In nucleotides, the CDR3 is TGCGCCAGCAGCTTGGAACCAGGGCTGCTTCCTGAAGCTTTCTTT. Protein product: CASSLEPGLLPEAFF.

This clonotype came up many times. DNA of the CDR3: TGTGCCAGCAGCTTAGTGGCAGGGACGTCTGGGGGCTACACCTTC. Protein product: CASSLVAGTSGGYTF. The rearrangement joins TRBV7-2 to TRBJ1-2, with D possibly TRBD1 on 5 matching bases. The V end was cut by 1 base, the J end by 8 bases, with 17 bases between. This CDR3 region has 15 residues. The germline CDR1 and CDR2 sequences are SGHTA and FQGNSA.

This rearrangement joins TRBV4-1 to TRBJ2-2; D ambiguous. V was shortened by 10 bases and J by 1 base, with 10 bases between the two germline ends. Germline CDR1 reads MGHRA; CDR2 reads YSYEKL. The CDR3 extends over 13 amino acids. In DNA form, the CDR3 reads TGCGCCACCCAGGCAGTGAACACCGGGGAGCTGTTTTTT. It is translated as CATQAVNTGELFF.

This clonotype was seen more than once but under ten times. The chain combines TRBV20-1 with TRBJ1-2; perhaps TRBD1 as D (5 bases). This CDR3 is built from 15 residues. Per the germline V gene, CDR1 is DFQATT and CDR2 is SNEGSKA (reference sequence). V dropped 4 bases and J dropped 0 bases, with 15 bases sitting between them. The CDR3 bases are TGCAGTGCTACTCAGGGCGGGGGGGCTAACTATGGCTACACCTTC. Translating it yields CSATQGGGANYGYTF.

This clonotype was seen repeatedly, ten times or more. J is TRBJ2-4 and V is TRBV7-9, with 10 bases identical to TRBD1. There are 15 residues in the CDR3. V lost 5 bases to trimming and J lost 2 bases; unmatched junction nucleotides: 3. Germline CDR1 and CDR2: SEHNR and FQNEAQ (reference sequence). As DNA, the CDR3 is TGTGCCAGCAGCACGGGACAGGGGTCCAAAAACATTCAGTACTTC. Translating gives CASSTGQGSKNIQYF.

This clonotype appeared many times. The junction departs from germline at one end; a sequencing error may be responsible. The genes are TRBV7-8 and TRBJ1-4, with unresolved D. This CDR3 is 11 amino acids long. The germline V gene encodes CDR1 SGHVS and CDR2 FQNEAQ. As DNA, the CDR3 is TGTGCCAGCGGCTTGGATGAAAAACTGTTTTTT. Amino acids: CASGLDEKLFF.

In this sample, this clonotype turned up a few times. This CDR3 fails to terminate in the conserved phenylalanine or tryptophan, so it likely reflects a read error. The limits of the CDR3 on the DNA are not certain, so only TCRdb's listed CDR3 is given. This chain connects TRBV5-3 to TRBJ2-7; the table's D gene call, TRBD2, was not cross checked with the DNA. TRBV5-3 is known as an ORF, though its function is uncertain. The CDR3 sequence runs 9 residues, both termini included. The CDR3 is CARSLGLAA.

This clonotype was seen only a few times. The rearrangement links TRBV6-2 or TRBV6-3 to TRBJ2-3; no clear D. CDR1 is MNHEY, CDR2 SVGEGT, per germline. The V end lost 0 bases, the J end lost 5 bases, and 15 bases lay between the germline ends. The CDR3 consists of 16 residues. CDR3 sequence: CASSYSSVGQEDTQYF. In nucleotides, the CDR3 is TGTGCCAGCAGTTACTCGTCGGTCGGGCAGGAAGATACGCAGTATTTT.

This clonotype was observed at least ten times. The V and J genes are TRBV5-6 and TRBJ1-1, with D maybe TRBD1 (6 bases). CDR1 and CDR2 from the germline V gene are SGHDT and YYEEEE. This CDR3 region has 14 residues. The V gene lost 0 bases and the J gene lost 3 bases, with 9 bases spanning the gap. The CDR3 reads CASSLAGGHTEAFF. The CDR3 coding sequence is TGTGCCAGCAGCTTGGCCGGGGGGCACACTGAAGCTTTCTTT.

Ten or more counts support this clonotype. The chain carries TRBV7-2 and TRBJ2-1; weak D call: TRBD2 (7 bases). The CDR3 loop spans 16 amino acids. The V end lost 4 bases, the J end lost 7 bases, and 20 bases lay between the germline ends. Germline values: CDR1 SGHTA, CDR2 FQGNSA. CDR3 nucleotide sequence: TGTGCCAGCAGCTCCTCTCCGGGGGGCAGGGTTAATGAGCAGTTCTTC. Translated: CASSSSPGGRVNEQFF.

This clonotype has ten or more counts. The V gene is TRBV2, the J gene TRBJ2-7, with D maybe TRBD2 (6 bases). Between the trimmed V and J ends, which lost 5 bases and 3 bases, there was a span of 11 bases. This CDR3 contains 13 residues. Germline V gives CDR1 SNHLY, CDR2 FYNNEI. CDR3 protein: CASSFSEGYEQYF. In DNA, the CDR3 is TGTGCCAGCAGTTTCTCGGAGGGCTACGAGCAGTACTTC.

In DNA form, the CDR3 reads TGTGCCAGCAGTTTATCGGGACAGGGCACCAACGAGCAGTACTTC. It yields the protein CASSLSGQGTNEQYF. The chain recombines TRBV6-1 with TRBJ2-7; 9 bases are a match to TRBD1. J gave up 5 bases and V 5 bases, and 10 bases lay outside the gene matches. Germline assignment: CDR1 MNHNS and CDR2 SASEGT. There are 15 residues in the CDR3.

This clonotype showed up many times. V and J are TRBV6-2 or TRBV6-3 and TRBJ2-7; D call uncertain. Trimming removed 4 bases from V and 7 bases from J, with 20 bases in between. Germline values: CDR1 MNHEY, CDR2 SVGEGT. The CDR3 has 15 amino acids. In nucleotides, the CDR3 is TGTGCCAGCAGTTCCCCGACAAAAACCTACGTGGAGCAGTACTTC. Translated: CASSSPTKTYVEQYF.

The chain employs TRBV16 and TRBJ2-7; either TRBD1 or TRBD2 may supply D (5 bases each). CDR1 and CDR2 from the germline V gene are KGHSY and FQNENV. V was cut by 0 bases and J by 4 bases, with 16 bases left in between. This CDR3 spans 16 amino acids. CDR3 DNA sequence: TGTGCCAGCAGCCAATCTTCCCCCGGGTGGGGGTACGAGCAGTACTTC. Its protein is CASSQSSPGWGYEQYF.

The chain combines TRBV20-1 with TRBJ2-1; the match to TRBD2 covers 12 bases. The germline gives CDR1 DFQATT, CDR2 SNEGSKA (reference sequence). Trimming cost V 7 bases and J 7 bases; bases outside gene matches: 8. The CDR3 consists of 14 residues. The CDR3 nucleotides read TGCAGTGGGAGGAGGGGGACTAGCGGGAATGAGCAGTTCTTC. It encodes CSGRRGTSGNEQFF.

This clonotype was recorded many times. The CDR3 loop is CASSLAAAGAIYNEQFF. The CDR3 DNA is TGTGCCAGCAGCTTAGCGGCAGCGGGGGCAATTTACAATGAGCAGTTCTTC. The chain recombines TRBV7-2 with TRBJ2-1; TRBD2 matches at 8 bases. The V gene's germline CDR1 is SGHTA and CDR2 FQGNSA. The CDR3 has 17 amino acids. J gave up 4 bases and V 0 bases, and 8 bases lay outside the gene matches.

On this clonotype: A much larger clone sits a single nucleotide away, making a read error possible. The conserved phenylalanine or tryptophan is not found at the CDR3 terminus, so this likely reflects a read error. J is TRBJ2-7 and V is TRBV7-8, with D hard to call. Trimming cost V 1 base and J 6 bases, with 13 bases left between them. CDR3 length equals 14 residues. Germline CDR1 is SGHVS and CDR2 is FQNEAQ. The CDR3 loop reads CASSLVVNVGEQYL. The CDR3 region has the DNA TGTGCCAGCAGCTTAGTAGTGAATGTAGGCGAGCAGTACCTC.

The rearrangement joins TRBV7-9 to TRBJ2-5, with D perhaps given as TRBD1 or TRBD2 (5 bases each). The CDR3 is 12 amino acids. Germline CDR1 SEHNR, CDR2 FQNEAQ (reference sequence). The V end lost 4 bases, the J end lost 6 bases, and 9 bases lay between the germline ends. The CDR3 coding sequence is TGTGCCAGCAGCTGGGGGAGAAAGACCCAGTACTTC. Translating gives CASSWGRKTQYF.

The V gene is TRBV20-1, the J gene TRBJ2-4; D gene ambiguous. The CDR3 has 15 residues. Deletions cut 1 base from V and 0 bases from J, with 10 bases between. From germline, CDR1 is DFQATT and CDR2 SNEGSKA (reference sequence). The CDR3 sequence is CSARASYIAKNIQYF. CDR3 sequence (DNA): TGCAGTGCTAGAGCGTCCTACATAGCCAAAAACATTCAGTACTTC.

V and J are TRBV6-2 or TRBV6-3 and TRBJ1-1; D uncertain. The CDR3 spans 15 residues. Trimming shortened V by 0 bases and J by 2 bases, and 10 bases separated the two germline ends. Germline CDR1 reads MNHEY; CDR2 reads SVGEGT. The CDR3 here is CASSYSNLLNTEAFF. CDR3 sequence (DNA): TGTGCCAGCAGTTACTCCAATTTACTCAACACTGAAGCTTTCTTT.

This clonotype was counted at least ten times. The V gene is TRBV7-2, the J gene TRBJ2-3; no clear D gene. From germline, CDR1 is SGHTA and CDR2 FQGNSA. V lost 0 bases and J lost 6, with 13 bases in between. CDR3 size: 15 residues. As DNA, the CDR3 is TGTGCCAGCAGCTTAGCGGGTCCAAGCTGGGATACGCAGTATTTT. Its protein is CASSLAGPSWDTQYF.

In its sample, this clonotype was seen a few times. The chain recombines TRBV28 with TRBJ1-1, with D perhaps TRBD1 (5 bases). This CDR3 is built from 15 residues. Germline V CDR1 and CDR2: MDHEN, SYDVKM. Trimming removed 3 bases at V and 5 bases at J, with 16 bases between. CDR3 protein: CASSFPGTPRTEAFF. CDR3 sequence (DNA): TGTGCCAGCAGTTTTCCGGGGACCCCGCGGACTGAAGCTTTCTTT. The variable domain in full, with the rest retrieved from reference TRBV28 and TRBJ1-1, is DVKVTQSSRYLVKRTGEKVFLECVQDMDHENMFWYRQDPGLGLRLIYFSYDVKMKEKGDIPEGYSVSREKKERFSLILESASTNQTSMYLCASSFPGTPRTEAFFGQGTRLTVV.

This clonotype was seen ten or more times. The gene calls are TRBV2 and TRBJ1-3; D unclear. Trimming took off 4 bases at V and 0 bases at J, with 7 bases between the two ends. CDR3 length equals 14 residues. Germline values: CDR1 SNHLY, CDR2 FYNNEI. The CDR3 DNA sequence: TGTGCCAGCAGTGGACCGAACTCTGGAAACACCATATATTTT. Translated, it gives CASSGPNSGNTIYF.